These T cell receptor beta chains were read from a single sample in a study of blood T cell repertoires in COVID-19. Produced via immunoSEQ multiplex PCR; TCRdb's table is partial and in-frame only. The sample lists about 220,000 clones, about 88% occurring once. Sample: PBMCs or T cells enriched from blood (not recorded which). These receptor sequences come from a young woman who had recovered from COVID-19. Both conserved end residues are part of each CDR3. The D gene is left open where the match is weak. Size is stated for part of the rows, as once, few or many counts, or as a class when the clone is expanded.

DNA: TGTGCCAGCGGTAGCGGGGGGTGGTATGAGCAGTTCTTC
CDR3: CASGSGGWYEQFF
D: TRBD2
V: TRBV27
J: TRBJ2-1
size: -

DNA: TGTGCTAGTGGTTTGGGACAGGGAGAACTTTATGGCTACACCTTC
CDR3: CASGLGQGELYGYTF
D: TRBD1
V: TRBV12-5
J: TRBJ1-2
size: -

DNA: TGTGCCAGCAGTGAGAGAGTACGGGACAGAAGGACCCCGTACTATGGCTACACCTTC
CDR3: CASSERVRDRRTPYYGYTF
D: TRBD1
V: TRBV2
J: TRBJ1-2
size: -

DNA: TGCGCCAGCAGCCAACCCCGGGACAGACAGGAAGCTTTCTTT
CDR3: CASSQPRDRQEAFF
D: TRBD1
V: TRBV4-1
J: TRBJ1-1
size: -

DNA: TGTGCCAGTAGTATCCCGACTAGCGGGGGAGTTGATACGCAGTATTTT
CDR3: CASSIPTSGGVDTQYF
D: TRBD2
V: TRBV19
J: TRBJ2-3
size: many

DNA: TGTGCCAGCAGCCAGGGGACAGGGGAGGCCGGGGAGCTGTTTTTT
CDR3: CASSQGTGEAGELFF
D: TRBD1
V: TRBV4-2
J: TRBJ2-2
size: -

DNA: TGTGCCAGCAGGGACACCTCCTACGAGCAGTACTTC
CDR3: CASRDTSYEQYF
D: -
V: TRBV7-9
J: TRBJ2-7
size: -

DNA: TGTGCCAGCAGCCAAGATCGGGGGGACTATGGCTACACCTTC
CDR3: CASSQDRGDYGYTF
D: -
V: TRBV4-2
J: TRBJ1-2
size: -

DNA: TGTGCCAGCAGCTTAGGGGGCTATTCACCCCTCCACTTT
CDR3: CASSLGGYSPLHF
D: -
V: TRBV11-2
J: TRBJ1-6
size: -

DNA: TGTGCCAGTAGTATATCGTTGAACACTGAAGCTTTCTTT
CDR3: CASSISLNTEAFF
D: -
V: TRBV19
J: TRBJ1-1
size: once

DNA: TGTGCCAGCACCCAGCGGGGGGTCTATGGCTACACCTTC
CDR3: CASTQRGVYGYTF
D: -
V: TRBV6-5
J: TRBJ1-2
size: many

DNA: TGTGCCAGCAGCGTATCCCGTGGGAGGGAGCGCGGCTACACCTTC
CDR3: CASSVSRGRERGYTF
D: -
V: TRBV9
J: TRBJ1-2
size: -

DNA: TGTGCCAGCAGCAGCTCTAATTCACCCCTCCACTTT
CDR3: CASSSSNSPLHF
D: -
V: TRBV5-6
J: TRBJ1-6
size: -

DNA: TGTGCCAGCAGCGTAGACAGCGGGGGTCCATACGAGCAGTACTTC
CDR3: CASSVDSGGPYEQYF
D: TRBD2
V: TRBV9
J: TRBJ2-7
size: once

DNA: TGTGCCAGCAGCTTAACCCCGGGGGATTCGTTTGGCAATGAGCAGTTCTTC
CDR3: CASSLTPGDSFGNEQFF
D: -
V: TRBV7-3
J: TRBJ2-1
size: -

DNA: TGTGCCAGCAGCATAGGGGGGGGCAGCTCCTACGAGCAGTACTTC
CDR3: CASSIGGGSSYEQYF
D: -
V: TRBV7-6
J: TRBJ2-7
size: -

DNA: TGTGCCAGCAGCCACGACAGGGTAATCGAAAAACTGTTTTTT
CDR3: CASSHDRVIEKLFF
D: TRBD1
V: TRBV7-9
J: TRBJ1-4
size: -

DNA: TGTGCCAGCAGCTTAGAGGGGGGGAACACAGATACGCAGTATTTT
CDR3: CASSLEGGNTDTQYF
D: -
V: TRBV7-9
J: TRBJ2-3
size: -

DNA: TGCGCCAGCAGTCAATCACCAGCGGAAGGCGCGGAGCCCCAGCATTTT
CDR3: CASSQSPAEGAEPQHF
D: -
V: TRBV23-1
J: TRBJ1-5
size: few

DNA: TGCGCCAGCAGCCAAGATAAGGAGTCCACAGATACGCAGTATTTT
CDR3: CASSQDKESTDTQYF
D: -
V: TRBV4-3
J: TRBJ2-3
size: -

DNA: TGTGCCAGCAGAACAGGGAAGAACACTGAAGCTTTCTTT
CDR3: CASRTGKNTEAFF
D: -
V: TRBV6-5
J: TRBJ1-1
size: -

DNA: TGTGCCAGCAGAACCTTGGCGGGAGACTATGGCTACACCTTC
CDR3: CASRTLAGDYGYTF
D: -
V: TRBV6-5
J: TRBJ1-2
size: -

DNA: TGTGCCAGCAGTACCAGGACAGGGGATTACGAGCAGTACTTC
CDR3: CASSTRTGDYEQYF
D: TRBD1
V: TRBV2
J: TRBJ2-7
size: -

DNA: TGCGCCAGCAGCTTGGCGGGGGAGGAGAATTCACCCCTCCACTTT
CDR3: CASSLAGEENSPLHF
D: -
V: TRBV5-1
J: TRBJ1-6
size: -

DNA: TGTGCCAGCAGCCTACAGGTTCTCTCAGAGACCCAGTACTTC
CDR3: CASSLQVLSETQYF
D: -
V: TRBV7-8
J: TRBJ2-5
size: -

DNA: TGTGCCAGCACCAAGCCCGGACAGGCAAACACTGAAGCTTTCTTT
CDR3: CASTKPGQANTEAFF
D: TRBD1
V: TRBV6-5
J: TRBJ1-1
size: -

DNA: TGCGCCAGCAGCCAAGGGACAGGGGGAACTAATGAAAAACTGTTTTTT
CDR3: CASSQGTGGTNEKLFF
D: TRBD1
V: TRBV4-1
J: TRBJ1-4
size: -

DNA: TGTGCCAGTAGGGGGACAGGGTCGACTGCAACTAATGAAAAACTGTTTTTT
CDR3: CASRGTGSTATNEKLFF
D: TRBD1
V: TRBV19
J: TRBJ1-4
size: -

DNA: TGCAGCGTGCCCCGGACAGGGAGGGAGACCCAGTACTTC
CDR3: CSVPRTGRETQYF
D: TRBD1
V: TRBV29-1
J: TRBJ2-5
size: -

DNA: TGCGCCAGCAGCTTCTCTAGCGGGGGTTCCTACAATGAGCAGTTCTTC
CDR3: CASSFSSGGSYNEQFF
D: TRBD2
V: TRBV5-1
J: TRBJ2-1
size: -

DNA: TGTGCCAGCAGCCAAGTTCAGAACACTGAAGCTTTCTTT
CDR3: CASSQVQNTEAFF
D: -
V: TRBV3-1/TRBV3-2
J: TRBJ1-1
size: once

DNA: TGTGCCAGCAGCCAAGAGACTAGCGGCCGCAATGAGCAGTTCTTC
CDR3: CASSQETSGRNEQFF
D: TRBD2
V: TRBV3-1/TRBV3-2
J: TRBJ2-1
size: -

DNA: TGCAGCGCCGCGGGGGGGTTGGATCAGCCCCAGCATTTT
CDR3: CSAAGGLDQPQHF
D: -
V: TRBV29-1
J: TRBJ1-5
size: -

DNA: TGTGCCAGCAGTCCCCTGGGGACTAGCACAAGGCACCAAGAGACCCAGTACTTC
CDR3: CASSPLGTSTRHQETQYF
D: TRBD2
V: TRBV3-1/TRBV3-2
J: TRBJ2-5
size: -

DNA: TGTGCCAGCAGCCCACTACACTCAAAGGGGGACTACGAGCAGTACTTC
CDR3: CASSPLHSKGDYEQYF
D: -
V: TRBV7-2
J: TRBJ2-7
size: -

DNA: TGTGCCAGCAGCTTAGCGGGGGGTGAGCAGTTCTTC
CDR3: CASSLAGGEQFF
D: -
V: TRBV7-9
J: TRBJ2-1
size: -

DNA: TGTGCCAGCAGTCCGCGGACAGGGCGGGTTACTGAAGCTTTCTTT
CDR3: CASSPRTGRVTEAFF
D: TRBD1
V: TRBV7-9
J: TRBJ1-1
size: -

DNA: TGTGCCAGCAGCTTAGGCCGGGGGGGTGAGCAGTTCTTC
CDR3: CASSLGRGGEQFF
D: TRBD2
V: TRBV13
J: TRBJ2-1
size: -

DNA: TGTGCCACCAGTGATTTAGTTCGGAATGAGCAGTTCTTC
CDR3: CATSDLVRNEQFF
D: -
V: TRBV24-1
J: TRBJ2-1
size: -

DNA: TGTGCCAGCAGCTTAGGTGGTTTTGAGTACGAGCAGTACTTC
CDR3: CASSLGGFEYEQYF
D: -
V: TRBV11-2
J: TRBJ2-7
size: once

DNA: TGCGCCAGCAGCCAAGCTTTCTTGAACACTGAAGCTTTCTTT
CDR3: CASSQAFLNTEAFF
D: -
V: TRBV4-1
J: TRBJ1-1
size: -

DNA: TGTGCCAGCAGCCAAGGGACTAGAGGAGAGACCCAGTACTTC
CDR3: CASSQGTRGETQYF
D: TRBD2
V: TRBV4-2
J: TRBJ2-5
size: -

DNA: TGTGCCAGCAGTTTGCGACAGGAGCAGTTCTTC
CDR3: CASSLRQEQFF
D: -
V: TRBV12-3/TRBV12-4
J: TRBJ2-1
size: -

DNA: TGCGCCAGGGGGGGACAGCCATTAAATTCACCCCTCCACTTT
CDR3: CARGGQPLNSPLHF
D: TRBD1
V: TRBV10-1
J: TRBJ1-6
size: -

DNA: TGTGCCAGCAGCCCGGGACTCCACGAGCAGTACTTC
CDR3: CASSPGLHEQYF
D: -
V: TRBV6-5
J: TRBJ2-7
size: -

DNA: TGTGCCAGCAGTTACTCCACAGGGGGAAGCTATGGCTACACCTTC
CDR3: CASSYSTGGSYGYTF
D: TRBD1
V: TRBV6-5
J: TRBJ1-2
size: -

DNA: TGTGCCAGCAGCCTTTGGGACAGTGGCTCTGGAAACACCATATATTTT
CDR3: CASSLWDSGSGNTIYF
D: TRBD1
V: TRBV14
J: TRBJ1-3
size: -

DNA: TGTGCCAGCAGCCAAGGCCGACAGGCGAACTACGAGCAGTACTTC
CDR3: CASSQGRQANYEQYF
D: -
V: TRBV4-2
J: TRBJ2-7
size: -

DNA: TGTGCCAGCAGCCAAAGGACAGGAGGCTACGAGCAGTACTTC
CDR3: CASSQRTGGYEQYF
D: TRBD1
V: TRBV7-2
J: TRBJ2-7
size: -

DNA: TGTGCCATTCTCACAGGGGGAAACACTGAAGCTTTCTTT
CDR3: CAILTGGNTEAFF
D: TRBD1
V: TRBV6-5
J: TRBJ1-1
size: many

DNA: TGTGCCACCAGCAGAGTAACAACTAGCGGGGTTTACGAGCAGTACTTC
CDR3: CATSRVTTSGVYEQYF
D: TRBD2
V: TRBV15
J: TRBJ2-7
size: -

DNA: TGTGCCAGCAGTTATTTAGGAGGGATAGACGCTGAAGCTTTCTTT
CDR3: CASSYLGGIDAEAFF
D: -
V: TRBV6-5
J: TRBJ1-1
size: -

DNA: TGCAGCGTTGACCCGAGGGGGGCAGGGGGCGGCTACACCTTC
CDR3: CSVDPRGAGGGYTF
D: TRBD1
V: TRBV29-1
J: TRBJ1-2
size: once

DNA: TGTGCCAGCAGCTTTTTAACAGGGGGCTATGGCTACACCTTC
CDR3: CASSFLTGGYGYTF
D: TRBD1
V: TRBV9
J: TRBJ1-2
size: -

DNA: TGTGCCAGCAGCTTAATACCCGACAGGGGAAACACCATATATTTT
CDR3: CASSLIPDRGNTIYF
D: -
V: TRBV5-4
J: TRBJ1-3
size: many

DNA: TGTGCCAGCAGCGGAACAACAGGGTCTGAAGCTTTCTTT
CDR3: CASSGTTGSEAFF
D: -
V: TRBV9
J: TRBJ1-1
size: -

DNA: TGTGCCAGTAGTATAGCGTCTAGCGGGGGCACAGATACGCAGTATTTT
CDR3: CASSIASSGGTDTQYF
D: TRBD2
V: TRBV19
J: TRBJ2-3
size: -

DNA: TGTGCCAGCAGCTTGTTTGGTAGCGGGGAATCAGAGACCCAGTACTTC
CDR3: CASSLFGSGESETQYF
D: TRBD2
V: TRBV5-6
J: TRBJ2-5
size: -